This T cell receptor (beta chain) comes out of a study of cytomegalovirus exposure and HLA in healthy donors. Study-wide context: Roughly 85 million unique TCRs from HLA-typed donors made up an early data release. General study findings and limits: An apparent linkage of common viral pathogens to several of the most significant clusters emerged in a later analysis. Previous analysis showed most TCR beta V segments were productive about 87% or about 30% of the time. TCR association rates varied by HLA locus in a later analysis, with DRB1 highest and HLA-C lowest.

J was trimmed by 1 base and V by 5 bases; bases with no gene match: 17. Germline lookup yields CDR1 SGHKS and CDR2 YYEKEE (reference sequence). This CDR3 contains 19 residues. The sample holds a few counts of this clone. Its matching antigen is unknown. Primers for the PCR totalled 60 Vbeta and 13 Jbeta. The protocol was immunoSEQ multiplex PCR, while the TCRdb copy is restricted to in-frame clones and leaves out a portion. The data hold approximately 240,000 clones, with over 65% observed a single time. Sequencing was done on a sample of PBMCs. The TCR originated in a woman aged 55-75 years in good health and CMV-seropositive. The chain couples TRBV5-5 to TRBJ2-3; TRBD2 agrees at 9 bases. For the CDR3, the DNA is TGTGCCAGCAGTGCACGGAGGGGCCTCACTAGCGGGCGCACAGATACGCAGTATTTT. It is translated as CASSARRGLTSGRTDTQYF. Full variable domain (rest looked up from reference TRBV5-5 and TRBJ2-3): DAGVTQSPTHLIKTRGQQVTLRCSPISGHKSVSWYQQVLGQGPQFIFQYYEKEERGRGNFPDRFSARQFPNYSSELNVNALLLGDSALYLCASSARRGLTSGRTDTQYFGPGTRLTVL.